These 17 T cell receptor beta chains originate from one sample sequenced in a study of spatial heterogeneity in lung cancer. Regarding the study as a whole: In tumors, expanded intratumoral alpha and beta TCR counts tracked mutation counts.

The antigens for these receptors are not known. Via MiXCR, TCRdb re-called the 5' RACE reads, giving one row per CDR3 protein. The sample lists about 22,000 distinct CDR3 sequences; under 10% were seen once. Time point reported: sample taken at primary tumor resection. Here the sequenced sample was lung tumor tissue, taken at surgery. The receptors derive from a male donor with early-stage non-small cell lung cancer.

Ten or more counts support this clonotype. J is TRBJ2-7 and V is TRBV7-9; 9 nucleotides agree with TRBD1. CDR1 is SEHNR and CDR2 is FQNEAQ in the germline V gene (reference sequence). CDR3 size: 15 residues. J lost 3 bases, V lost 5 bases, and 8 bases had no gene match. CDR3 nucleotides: TGTGCCAGCAGCCCACAGTGGGGACAGGGCTACGAGCAGTACTTC. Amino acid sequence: CASSPQWGQGYEQYF.

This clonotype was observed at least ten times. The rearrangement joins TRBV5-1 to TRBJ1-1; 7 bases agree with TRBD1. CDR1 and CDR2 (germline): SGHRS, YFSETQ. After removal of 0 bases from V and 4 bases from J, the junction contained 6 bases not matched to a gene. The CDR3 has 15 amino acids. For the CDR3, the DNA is TGCGCCAGCAGCTTGGGCCAGGGGGAGAGCACTGAAGCTTTCTTT. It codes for CASSLGQGESTEAFF.

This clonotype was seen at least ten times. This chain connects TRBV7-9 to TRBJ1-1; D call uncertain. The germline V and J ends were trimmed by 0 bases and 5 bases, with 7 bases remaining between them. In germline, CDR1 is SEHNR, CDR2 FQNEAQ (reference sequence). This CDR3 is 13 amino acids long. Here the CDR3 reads CASSLAPRTEAFF. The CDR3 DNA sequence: TGTGCCAGCAGCTTAGCCCCCAGGACTGAAGCTTTCTTT.

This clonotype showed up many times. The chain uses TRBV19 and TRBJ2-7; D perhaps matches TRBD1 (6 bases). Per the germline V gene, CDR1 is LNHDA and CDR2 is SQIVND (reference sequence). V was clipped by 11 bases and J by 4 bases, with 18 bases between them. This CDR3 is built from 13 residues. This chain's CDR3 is CAHVAQGKYEQYF. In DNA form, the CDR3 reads TGTGCCCATGTAGCACAGGGAAAATACGAGCAGTACTTC.

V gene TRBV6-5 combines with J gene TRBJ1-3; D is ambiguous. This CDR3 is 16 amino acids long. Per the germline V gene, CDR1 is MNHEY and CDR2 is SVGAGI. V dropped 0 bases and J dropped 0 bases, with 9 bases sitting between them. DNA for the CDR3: TGTGCCAGCAGTTACTCCCCCCCCTACTCTGGAAACACCATATATTTT. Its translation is CASSYSPPYSGNTIYF.

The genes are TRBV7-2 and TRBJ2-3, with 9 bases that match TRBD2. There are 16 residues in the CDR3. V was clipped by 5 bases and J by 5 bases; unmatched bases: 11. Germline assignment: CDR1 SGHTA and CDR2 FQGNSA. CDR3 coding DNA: TGTGCCAGCAGCCGCCGGAGCGGGGGGTCCCAAGATACGCAGTATTTT. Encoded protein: CASSRRSGGSQDTQYF. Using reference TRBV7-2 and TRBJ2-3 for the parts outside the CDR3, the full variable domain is GAGVSQSPSNKVTEKGKDVELRCDPISGHTALYWYRQSLGQGLEFLIYFQGNSAPDKSGLPSDRFSAERTGGSVSTLTIQRTQQEDSAVYLCASSRRSGGSQDTQYFGPGTRLTVL.

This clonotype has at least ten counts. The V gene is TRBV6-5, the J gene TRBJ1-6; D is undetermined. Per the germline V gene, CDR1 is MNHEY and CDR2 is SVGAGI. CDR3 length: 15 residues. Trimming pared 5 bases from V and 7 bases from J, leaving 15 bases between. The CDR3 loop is CASSTRGSDNSPLHF. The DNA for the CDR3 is TGTGCCAGCAGTACCCGGGGTTCTGACAATTCACCCCTCCACTTT.

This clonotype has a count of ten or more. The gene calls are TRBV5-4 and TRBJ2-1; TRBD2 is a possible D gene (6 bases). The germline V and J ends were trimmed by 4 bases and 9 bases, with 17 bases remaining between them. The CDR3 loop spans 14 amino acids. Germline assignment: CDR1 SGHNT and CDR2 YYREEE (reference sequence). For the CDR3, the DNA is TGTGCCAGCAGCGGGTACGGGACTTCGGCTGAGCAGTTCTTC. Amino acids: CASSGYGTSAEQFF.

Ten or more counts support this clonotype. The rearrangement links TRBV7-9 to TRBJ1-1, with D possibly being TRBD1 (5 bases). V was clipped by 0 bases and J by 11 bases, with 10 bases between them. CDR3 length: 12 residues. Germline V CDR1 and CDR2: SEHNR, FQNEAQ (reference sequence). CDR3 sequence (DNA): TGTGCCAGCAGCTTAGCGGGGGACGGGGCTTTCTTT. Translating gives CASSLAGDGAFF.

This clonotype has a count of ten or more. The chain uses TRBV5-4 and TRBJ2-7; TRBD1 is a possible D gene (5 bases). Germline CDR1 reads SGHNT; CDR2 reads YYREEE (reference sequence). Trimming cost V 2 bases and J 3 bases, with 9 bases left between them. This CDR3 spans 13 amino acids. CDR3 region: CASSFQGYYEQYF. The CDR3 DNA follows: TGTGCCAGCAGCTTCCAGGGCTACTACGAGCAGTACTTC.

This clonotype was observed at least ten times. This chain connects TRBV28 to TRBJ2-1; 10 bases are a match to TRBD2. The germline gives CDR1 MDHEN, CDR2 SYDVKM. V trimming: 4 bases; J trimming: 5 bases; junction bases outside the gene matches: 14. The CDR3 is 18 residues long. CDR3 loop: CASSSYSSGSSFDNEQFF. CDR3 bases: TGTGCCAGCAGTTCCTACTCTAGCGGGAGTAGTTTCGACAATGAGCAGTTCTTC. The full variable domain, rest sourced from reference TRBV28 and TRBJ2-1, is DVKVTQSSRYLVKRTGEKVFLECVQDMDHENMFWYRQDPGLGLRLIYFSYDVKMKEKGDIPEGYSVSREKKERFSLILESASTNQTSMYLCASSSYSSGSSFDNEQFFGPGTRLTVL.

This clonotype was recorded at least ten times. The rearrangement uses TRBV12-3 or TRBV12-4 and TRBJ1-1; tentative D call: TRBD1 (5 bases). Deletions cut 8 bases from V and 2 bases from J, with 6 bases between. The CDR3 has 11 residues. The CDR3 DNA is TGTGCCAGCGGGGGAAACACTGAAGCTTTCTTT. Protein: CASGGNTEAFF.

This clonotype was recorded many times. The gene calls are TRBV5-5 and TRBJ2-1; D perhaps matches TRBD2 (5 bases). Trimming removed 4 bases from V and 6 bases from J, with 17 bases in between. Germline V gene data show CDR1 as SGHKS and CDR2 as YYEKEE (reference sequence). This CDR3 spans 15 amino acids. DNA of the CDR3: TGTGCCAGCAGCCCGAGGGCCCGCGCCGGCAATGAGCAGTTCTTC. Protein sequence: CASSPRARAGNEQFF.

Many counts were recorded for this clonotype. The CDR3 region is CASSLERVSPLHF. The CDR3 DNA is TGTGCCAGCAGCTTAGAGAGAGTTTCGCCCCTCCACTTT. The gene calls are TRBV7-9 and TRBJ1-6, with D hard to call. CDR1 is SEHNR and CDR2 is FQNEAQ in the germline V gene (reference sequence). Between the trimmed V and J ends, which lost 1 base and 13 bases, there was a span of 11 bases. This CDR3 is built from 13 residues.

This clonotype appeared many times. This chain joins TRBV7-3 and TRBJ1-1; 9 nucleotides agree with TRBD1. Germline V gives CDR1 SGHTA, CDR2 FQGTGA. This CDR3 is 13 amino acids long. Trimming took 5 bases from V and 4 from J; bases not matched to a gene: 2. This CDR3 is CASSPQGATEAFF. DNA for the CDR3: TGTGCCAGCAGCCCACAGGGGGCCACTGAAGCTTTCTTT.

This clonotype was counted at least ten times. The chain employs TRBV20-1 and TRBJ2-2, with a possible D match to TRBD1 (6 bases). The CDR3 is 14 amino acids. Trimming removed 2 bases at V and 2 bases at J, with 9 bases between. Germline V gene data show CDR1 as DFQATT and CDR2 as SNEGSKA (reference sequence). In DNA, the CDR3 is TGCAGTGCTAGACAGGGGCGAAACACCGGGGAGCTGTTTTTT. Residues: CSARQGRNTGELFF.

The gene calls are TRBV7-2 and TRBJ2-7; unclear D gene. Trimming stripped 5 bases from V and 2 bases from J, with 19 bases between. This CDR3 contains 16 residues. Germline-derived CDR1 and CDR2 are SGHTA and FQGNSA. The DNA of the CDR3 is TGTGCCAGCAGCCCCAGGACCTTACGAGCAGCCTACGAGCAGTACTTC. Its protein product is CASSPRTLRAAYEQYF.